These 22 T cell receptor beta chains were sequenced from one sample in a study of shared clonotypes between healthy human individuals (dated by TCRdb to 2018 to 2021). To prepare the library, the immunoSEQ multiplex PCR assay was applied. In its TCRdb copy, this immuneACCESS table keeps in-frame sequences only and misses some clones. Where compared with another copy, unresolved V genes explain less than half of these, and the others have no known cause. Present in this sample are hundreds of thousands of clones, about four fifths of which were seen just once. The ten largest clones capture about 12% of the sample. Sequenced input: PBMCs. The receptors were sampled from a woman aged 40 to 50 in good health. Some clones in this sample may be carry-over from other donors' samples.

This clone appeared many times. The rearrangement uses TRBV7-9 and TRBJ1-2; 7 bases agree with TRBD1. Germline assignment: CDR1 SEHNR and CDR2 FQNEAQ (reference sequence). With 2 bases clipped from V and 0 bases from J, the junction kept 3 bases outside the gene matches. This CDR3 has 15 amino acids. CDR3 residues: CASSLLTGPNYGYTF. The CDR3 region has the DNA TGTGCCAGCAGCTTACTGACAGGGCCTAACTATGGCTACACCTTC. The full variable domain, with the rest looked up from reference TRBV7-9 and TRBJ1-2, is DTGVSQNPRHKITKRGQNVTFRCDPISEHNRLYWYRQTLGQGPEFLTYFQNEAQLEKSRLLSDRFSAERPKGSFSTLEIQRTEQGDSAMYLCASSLLTGPNYGYTFGSGTRLTVV.

This chain links TRBV2 with TRBJ1-3; D remains unclear. Deletions cut 2 bases from V and 0 bases from J, with 8 bases between. CDR1 and CDR2 (germline): SNHLY, FYNNEI. The CDR3 totals 15 residues. The chain's CDR3 is CASSENVDSGNTIYF. The CDR3 DNA reads TGTGCCAGCAGTGAAAATGTCGACTCTGGAAACACCATATATTTT. The full variable domain, its missing parts supplied by reference TRBV2 and TRBJ1-3, is EPEVTQTPSHQVTQMGQEVILRCVPISNHLYFYWYRQILGQKVEFLVSFYNNEISEKSEIFDDQFSVERPDGSNFTLKIRSTKLEDSAMYFCASSENVDSGNTIYFGEGSWLTVV.

For this clone: The junction departs from the called germline gene at one end, perhaps through a read error. V gene TRBV7-7 combines with J gene TRBJ2-1, with 10 bases fitting TRBD1. Germline values: CDR1 SSHAT, CDR2 FNYEAQ (reference sequence). The CDR3 spans 13 residues. CDR3 protein: CASSSGQGSEQFF. As DNA, the CDR3 is TGTGCTAGCAGCTCGGGACAGGGGAGTGAGCAGTTCTTC. The whole variable domain, remainder taken from reference TRBV7-7 and TRBJ2-1, is GAGVSQSPRYKVTKRGQDVTLRCDPISSHATLYWYQQALGQGPEFLTYFNYEAQPDKSGLPSDRFSAERPEGSISTLTIQRTEQRDSAMYRCASSSGQGSEQFFGPGTRLTVL.

The sample holds one count of this clone. The genes are TRBV28 and TRBJ2-3, with 8 bases matching TRBD2. Looked up from germline, CDR1 is MDHEN and CDR2 is SYDVKM. V lost 8 bases to trimming and J lost 1 base; unmatched junction nucleotides: 2. This CDR3 comprises 13 residues. Here the CDR3 DNA reads TGTGCCAGCGCAGCGGGAGGCACAGATACGCAGTATTTT. Its translation: CASAAGGTDTQYF. Combining the CDR3 with reference TRBV28 and TRBJ2-3 gives the whole variable domain DVKVTQSSRYLVKRTGEKVFLECVQDMDHENMFWYRQDPGLGLRLIYFSYDVKMKEKGDIPEGYSVSREKKERFSLILESASTNQTSMYLCASAAGGTDTQYFGPGTRLTVL.

V usage is TRBV11-2 and J usage is TRBJ2-5; tentative D call: TRBD2 (5 bases). The CDR3 has 18 residues. Trimming cost V 1 base and J 0 bases, with 18 bases left between them. CDR1 SGHAT and CDR2 FQNNGV come from the germline V gene. CDR3 DNA: TGTGCCAGCAGCTTAGGGGTCACCCTGCGGGCGTACCAAGAGACCCAGTACTTC. The encoded protein is CASSLGVTLRAYQETQYF.

The chain combines TRBV30 with TRBJ1-2; D not resolved. The ends were cut back, 3 bases at V and 4 bases at J, with 12 bases in the middle. Germline V gives CDR1 GTSNPN, CDR2 SVGIG (reference sequence). This CDR3 spans 13 amino acids. This chain's CDR3 is CAWRRELAYGYTF. CDR3 in DNA: TGTGCCTGGAGAAGGGAACTCGCCTATGGCTACACCTTC.

The V call is TRBV14, the J call TRBJ2-7; D perhaps matches TRBD1 (6 bases). The CDR3 extends over 14 amino acids. Between the trimmed V and J ends, which lost 6 bases and 0 bases, there was a span of 12 bases. Per the germline V gene, CDR1 is SGHDN and CDR2 is FVKESK. CDR3 in amino acids: CASSPQGSSYEQYF. For the CDR3, the DNA is TGTGCCAGCAGTCCTCAGGGGAGCTCCTACGAGCAGTACTTC.

The V call is TRBV28, the J call TRBJ2-1; D remains unclear. V lost 5 bases, J lost 3 bases, and 2 bases lay in between. This CDR3 contains 11 residues. Germline values: CDR1 MDHEN, CDR2 SYDVKM. CDR3 in amino acids: CASSRYNEQFF. CDR3 sequence (DNA): TGTGCCAGCAGTCGCTACAATGAGCAGTTCTTC.

CDR3 loop: CATSRDMWREDNQPQHF. Here the CDR3 DNA reads TGTGCCACCAGCAGAGATATGTGGCGCGAGGACAATCAGCCCCAGCATTTT. The chain has TRBV15 and TRBJ1-5; D gene uncertain. Germline values: CDR1 LNHNV, CDR2 YYDKDF (reference sequence). The CDR3 spans 17 residues. Deletions cut 0 bases from V and 3 bases from J, with 15 bases between.

The CDR3 loop reads CASMGLRADTQYF. The CDR3 region has the DNA TGTGCCAGTATGGGGTTGAGGGCAGATACGCAGTATTTT. The rearrangement links TRBV19 to TRBJ2-3; D is perhaps TRBD2 (5 bases). The germline V gene has CDR1 LNHDA and CDR2 SQIVND (reference sequence). This CDR3 is built from 13 residues. Trimming cost V 7 bases and J 4 bases, with 12 bases left between them.

This chain uses TRBV27 with TRBJ2-5, with D hard to call. CDR1 is MNHEY, CDR2 SMNVEV, per germline (reference sequence). V lost 6 bases and J 5 bases, leaving 7 bases between the germline ends. CDR3 length: 11 amino acids. CDR3 sequence reads: CASRGRETQYF. CDR3 DNA: TGTGCCAGCAGGGGCCGGGAGACCCAGTACTTC.

The chain joins TRBV2 to TRBJ2-5, with D perhaps being TRBD1 or TRBD2 (5 bases each). The CDR3 has 15 amino acids. Germline V gene data show CDR1 as SNHLY and CDR2 as FYNNEI. V was pared by 7 bases and J by 0 bases, with 15 bases between. Here the CDR3 reads CASTRGVGDQETQYF. The CDR3 nucleotides read TGTGCCAGCACCAGAGGGGTGGGGGACCAAGAGACCCAGTACTTC.

This rearrangement joins TRBV5-4 to TRBJ2-1, with 16 nucleotides matching TRBD2. Germline V gene data show CDR1 as SGHNT and CDR2 as YYREEE (reference sequence). This CDR3 is built from 14 residues. V dropped 3 bases and J dropped 13; count of bases not matched to a gene: 4. For the CDR3, the DNA is TGTGCCAGCAGCTCGGGACTAGCGGGAGGGCCTCAGTTCTTC. Amino acids: CASSSGLAGGPQFF.

This clone was observed a single time. The gene calls are TRBV4-2 and TRBJ2-7; 7 positions match TRBD1. Looked up from germline, CDR1 is LGHNA and CDR2 is YNFKEQ. V lost 1 base and J lost 0; bases outside the gene matches: 9. The length of the CDR3 is 17 residues. The chain's CDR3 is CASSQVPGQSISYEQYF. In DNA, the CDR3 is TGTGCCAGCAGCCAAGTTCCGGGACAGTCCATCTCCTACGAGCAGTACTTC.

The chain couples TRBV30 to TRBJ2-5; 9 nucleotides agree with TRBD2. The J call is in doubt because the DNA end fits TRBJ2-7 better. Looked up from germline, CDR1 is GTSNPN and CDR2 is SVGIG (reference sequence). There are 15 residues in the CDR3. The CDR3 loop reads CACYLAGKLSYEQYF. The DNA of the CDR3 is TGTGCCTGCTATCTAGCGGGAAAACTCTCCTACGAGCAGTACTTC.

The chain carries TRBV5-4 and TRBJ2-5, with D uncertain. The germline gives CDR1 SGHNT, CDR2 YYREEE (reference sequence). The CDR3 contains 14 residues. V was trimmed by 0 bases and J by 3 bases, leaving 9 bases between them. The CDR3, as DNA: TGTGCCAGCAGCTTGGGTACGTTGGAAGAGACCCAGTACTTC. Its translation: CASSLGTLEETQYF.

V gene TRBV7-9 combines with J gene TRBJ2-4; 11 bases align to TRBD1. Per the germline V gene, CDR1 is SEHNR and CDR2 is FQNEAQ (reference sequence). The trim removed 5 bases at V and 2 bases at J, leaving 8 bases unmatched. The CDR3 runs to 17 residues. CDR3 in amino acids: CASSPRTGGATKNIQYF. The CDR3 bases are TGTGCCAGCAGCCCGAGGACAGGGGGCGCGACCAAAAACATTCAGTACTTC.

This rearrangement joins TRBV10-3 to TRBJ2-7; 12 nucleotides agree with TRBD2. J gave up 5 bases and V 6 bases, and 8 bases lay outside the gene matches. The CDR3 totals 15 residues. The V gene's germline CDR1 is ENHRY and CDR2 SYGVKD. CDR3 bases: TGTGCCATCAGCCAGACTAGCGGGAGTAAACACGAGCAGTACTTC. Its translation is CAISQTSGSKHEQYF.

The genes are TRBV11-1 and TRBJ2-3; 7 nucleotides align to TRBD2. Germline V gene lookup returns CDR1 SGHAT and CDR2 FQDESV (reference sequence). This CDR3 is 14 amino acids long. Trimming removed 0 bases from V and 4 bases from J; junction bases left unmatched: 1. CDR3 protein: CASSLAGGPDTQYF. The CDR3 DNA reads as TGTGCCAGCAGCTTAGCGGGAGGGCCAGATACGCAGTATTTT.

The chain employs TRBV19 and TRBJ1-5, with D hard to call. The germline V and J ends were trimmed by 3 bases and 4 bases, with 7 bases remaining between them. The CDR3 is 13 amino acids. Germline V gene lookup returns CDR1 LNHDA and CDR2 SQIVND (reference sequence). CDR3: CASSMGLNQPQHF. The CDR3 DNA sequence: TGTGCCAGTAGTATGGGCCTGAATCAGCCCCAGCATTTT.

Here the CDR3 reads CASLDGGGNGELFF. CDR3 coding DNA: TGTGCCAGCCTGGATGGGGGCGGTAACGGGGAGCTGTTTTTT. The chain uses TRBV7-9 and TRBJ2-2, with D possibly being TRBD1 (6 bases). Germline loops: CDR1 SEHNR, CDR2 FQNEAQ (reference sequence). With 8 bases removed from V and 7 bases from J, the gap between germline ends came to 17 bases. The CDR3 is 14 amino acids.

The gene calls are TRBV5-4 and TRBJ2-1; TRBD2 matches at 7 bases. Germline-derived CDR1 and CDR2 are SGHNT and YYREEE (reference sequence). The CDR3 consists of 13 residues. V dropped 0 bases and J dropped 9; count of bases not matched to a gene: 3. This CDR3 is CASSLGLAFEQFF. DNA of the CDR3: TGTGCCAGCAGCTTGGGACTAGCATTTGAGCAGTTCTTC. The full variable domain, rest sourced from reference TRBV5-4 and TRBJ2-1, is ETGVTQSPTHLIKTRGQQVTLRCSSQSGHNTVSWYQQALGQGPQFIFQYYREEENGRGNFPPRFSGLQFPNYSSELNVNALELDDSALYLCASSLGLAFEQFFGPGTRLTVL.